This TCR beta chain was recovered during a study of somatic mutations in cytotoxic T cells in rheumatoid arthritis. The wider study: Patients had 25 to 30 ml EDTA blood drawn right after diagnosis, before any treatment. Flow sorting yielded some V beta antibody-stained T-cell populations at nearly 100% purity, among them V beta1+ cells sequenced for TCRB.

Study findings and constraints: Unidentified antigens were the targets of the expanded CD8+ clones.

The protocol was immunoSEQ multiplex PCR, while the TCRdb copy is restricted to in-frame clones and leaves out a portion. The data hold 14,000 or so clones, with approximately 80% observed a single time. With regard to this clone: What it binds is unknown.

The CDR3 spans 15 residues. CDR1 and CDR2 (germline): MNHEY, SMNVEV (reference sequence). V was trimmed by 5 bases and J by 3 bases, leaving 17 bases between them. The chain is built from TRBV27 and TRBJ2-7; D not certain. This TCR was sampled from an adult with rheumatoid arthritis. The specimen was CD8+ T cells sorted from blood. The CDR3 reads CASSTTPGPVYEQYF. The CDR3 bases are TGTGCCAGCAGTACTACCCCCGGGCCGGTCTACGAGCAGTACTTC.